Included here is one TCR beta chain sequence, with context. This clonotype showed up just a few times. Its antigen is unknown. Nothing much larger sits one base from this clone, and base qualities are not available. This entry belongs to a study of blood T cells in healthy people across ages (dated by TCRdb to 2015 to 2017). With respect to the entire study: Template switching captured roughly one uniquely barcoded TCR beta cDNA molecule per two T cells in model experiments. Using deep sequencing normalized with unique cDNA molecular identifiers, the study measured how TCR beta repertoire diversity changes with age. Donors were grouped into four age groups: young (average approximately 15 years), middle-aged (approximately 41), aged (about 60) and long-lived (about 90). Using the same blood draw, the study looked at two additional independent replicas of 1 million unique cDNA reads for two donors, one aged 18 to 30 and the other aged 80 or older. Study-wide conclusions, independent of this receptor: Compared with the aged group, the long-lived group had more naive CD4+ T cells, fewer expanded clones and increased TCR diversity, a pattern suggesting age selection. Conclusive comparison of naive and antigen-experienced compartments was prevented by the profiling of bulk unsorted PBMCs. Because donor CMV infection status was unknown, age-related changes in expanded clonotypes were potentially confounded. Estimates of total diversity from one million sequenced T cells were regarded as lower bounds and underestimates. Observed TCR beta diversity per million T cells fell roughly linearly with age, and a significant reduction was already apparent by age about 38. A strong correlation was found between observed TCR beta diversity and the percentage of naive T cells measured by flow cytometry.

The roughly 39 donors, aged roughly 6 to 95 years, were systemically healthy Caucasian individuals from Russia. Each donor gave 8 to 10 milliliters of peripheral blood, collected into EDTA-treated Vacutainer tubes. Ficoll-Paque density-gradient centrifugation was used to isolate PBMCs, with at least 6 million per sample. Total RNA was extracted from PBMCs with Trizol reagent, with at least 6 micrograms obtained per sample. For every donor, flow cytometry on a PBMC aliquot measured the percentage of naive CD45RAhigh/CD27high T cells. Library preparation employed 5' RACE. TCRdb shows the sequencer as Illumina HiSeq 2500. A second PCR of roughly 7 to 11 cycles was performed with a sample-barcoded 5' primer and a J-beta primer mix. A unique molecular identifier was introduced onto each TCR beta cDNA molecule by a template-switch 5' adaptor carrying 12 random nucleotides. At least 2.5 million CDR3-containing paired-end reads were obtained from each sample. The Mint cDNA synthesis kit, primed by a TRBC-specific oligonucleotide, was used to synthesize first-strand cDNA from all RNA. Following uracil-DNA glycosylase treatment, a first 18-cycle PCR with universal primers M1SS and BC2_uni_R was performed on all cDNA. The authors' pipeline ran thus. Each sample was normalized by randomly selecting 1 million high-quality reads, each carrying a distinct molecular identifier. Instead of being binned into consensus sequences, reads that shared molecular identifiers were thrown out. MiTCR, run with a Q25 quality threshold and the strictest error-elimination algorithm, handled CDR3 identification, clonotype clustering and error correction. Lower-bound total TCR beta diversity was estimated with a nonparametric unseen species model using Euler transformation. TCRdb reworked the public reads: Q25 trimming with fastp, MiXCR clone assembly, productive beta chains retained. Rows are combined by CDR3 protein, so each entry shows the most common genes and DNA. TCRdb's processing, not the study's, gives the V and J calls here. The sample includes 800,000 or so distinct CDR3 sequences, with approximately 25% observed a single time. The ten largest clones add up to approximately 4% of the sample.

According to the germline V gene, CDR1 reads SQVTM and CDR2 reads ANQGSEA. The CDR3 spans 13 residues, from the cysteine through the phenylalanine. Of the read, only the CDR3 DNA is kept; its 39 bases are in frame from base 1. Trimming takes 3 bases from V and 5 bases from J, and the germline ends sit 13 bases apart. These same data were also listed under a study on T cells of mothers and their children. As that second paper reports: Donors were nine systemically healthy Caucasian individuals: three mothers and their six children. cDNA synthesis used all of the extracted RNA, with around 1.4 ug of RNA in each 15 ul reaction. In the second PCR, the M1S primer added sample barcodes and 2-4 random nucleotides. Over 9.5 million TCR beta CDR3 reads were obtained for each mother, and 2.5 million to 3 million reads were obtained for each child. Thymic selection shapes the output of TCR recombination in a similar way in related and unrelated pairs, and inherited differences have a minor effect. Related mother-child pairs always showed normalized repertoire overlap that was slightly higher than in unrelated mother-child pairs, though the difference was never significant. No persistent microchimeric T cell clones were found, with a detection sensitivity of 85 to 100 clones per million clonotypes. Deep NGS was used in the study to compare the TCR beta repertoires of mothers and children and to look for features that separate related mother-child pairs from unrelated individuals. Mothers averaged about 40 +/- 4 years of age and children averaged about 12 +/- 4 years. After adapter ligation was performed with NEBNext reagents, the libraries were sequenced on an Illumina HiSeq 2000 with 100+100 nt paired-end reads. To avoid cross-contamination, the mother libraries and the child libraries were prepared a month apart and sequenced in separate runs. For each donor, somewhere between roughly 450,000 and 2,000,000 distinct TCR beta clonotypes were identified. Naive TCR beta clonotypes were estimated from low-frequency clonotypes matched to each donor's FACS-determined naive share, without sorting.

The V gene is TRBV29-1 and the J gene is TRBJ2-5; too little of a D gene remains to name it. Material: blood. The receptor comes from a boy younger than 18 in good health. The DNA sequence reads TGCAGCGTTGAGTTTAACAGTGTCGAGACCCAGTACTTC. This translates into CSVEFNSVETQYF.